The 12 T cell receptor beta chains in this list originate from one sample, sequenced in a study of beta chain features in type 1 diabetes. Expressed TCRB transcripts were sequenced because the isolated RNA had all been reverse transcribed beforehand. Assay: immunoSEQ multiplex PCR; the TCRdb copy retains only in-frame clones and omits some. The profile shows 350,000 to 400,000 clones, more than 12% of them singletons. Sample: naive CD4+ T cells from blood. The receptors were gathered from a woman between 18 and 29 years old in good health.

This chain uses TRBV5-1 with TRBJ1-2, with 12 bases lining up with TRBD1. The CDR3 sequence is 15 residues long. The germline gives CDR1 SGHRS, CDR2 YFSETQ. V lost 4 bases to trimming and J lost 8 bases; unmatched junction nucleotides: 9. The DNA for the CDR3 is TGCGCCAGCAGCCCGGGACAGGGGGCTTACGACGGCTACACCTTC. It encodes CASSPGQGAYDGYTF.

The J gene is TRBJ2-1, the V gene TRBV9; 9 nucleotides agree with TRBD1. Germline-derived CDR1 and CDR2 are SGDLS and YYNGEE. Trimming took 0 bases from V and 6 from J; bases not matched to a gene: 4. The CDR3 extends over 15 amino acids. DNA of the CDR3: TGTGCCAGCAGCGTAGGACAGGGGGGTGGCAATGAGCAGTTCTTC. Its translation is CASSVGQGGGNEQFF.

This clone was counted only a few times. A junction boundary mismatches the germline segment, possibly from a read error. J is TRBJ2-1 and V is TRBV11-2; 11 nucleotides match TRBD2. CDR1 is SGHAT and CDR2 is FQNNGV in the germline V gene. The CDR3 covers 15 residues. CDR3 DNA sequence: TGTGCCAGCAGTTTAGCGGGAGGGGGCCACAATGAGCAGTTCTTC. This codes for CASSLAGGGHNEQFF.

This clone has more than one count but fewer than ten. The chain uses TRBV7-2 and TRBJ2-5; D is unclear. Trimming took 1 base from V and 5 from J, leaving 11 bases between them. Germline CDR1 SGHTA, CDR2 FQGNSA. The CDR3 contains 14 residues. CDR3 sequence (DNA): TGTGCCAGCAGCTTAGGGCGGCTTAGGGAGACCCAGTACTTC. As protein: CASSLGRLRETQYF.

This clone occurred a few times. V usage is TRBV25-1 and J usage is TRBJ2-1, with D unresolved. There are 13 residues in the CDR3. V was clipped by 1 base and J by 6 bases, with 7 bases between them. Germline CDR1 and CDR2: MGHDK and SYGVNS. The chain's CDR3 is CASSESNSNEQFF. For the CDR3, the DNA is TGTGCCAGCAGTGAATCGAACAGCAATGAGCAGTTCTTC.

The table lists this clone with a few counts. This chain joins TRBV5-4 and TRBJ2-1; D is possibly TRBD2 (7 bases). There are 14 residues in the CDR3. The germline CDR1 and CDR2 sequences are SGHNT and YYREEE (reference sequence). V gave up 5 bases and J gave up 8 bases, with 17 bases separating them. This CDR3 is CASRRGGETDEQFF. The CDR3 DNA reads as TGTGCCAGCAGAAGGGGGGGCGAAACCGATGAGCAGTTCTTC.

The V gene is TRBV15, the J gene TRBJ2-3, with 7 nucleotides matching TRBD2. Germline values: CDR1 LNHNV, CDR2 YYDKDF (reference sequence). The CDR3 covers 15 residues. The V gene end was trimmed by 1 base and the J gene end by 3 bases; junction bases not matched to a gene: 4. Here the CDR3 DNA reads TGTGCCACCAGCAGAGTGAGCGGGACGACAGATACGCAGTATTTT. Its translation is CATSRVSGTTDTQYF.

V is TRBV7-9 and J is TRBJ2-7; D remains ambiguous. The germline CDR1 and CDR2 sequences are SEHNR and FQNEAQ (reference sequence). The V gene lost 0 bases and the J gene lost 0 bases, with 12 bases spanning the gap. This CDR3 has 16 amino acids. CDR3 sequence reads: CASSLALPGHSYEQYF. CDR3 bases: TGTGCCAGCAGCTTAGCTCTGCCAGGCCACTCCTACGAGCAGTACTTC.

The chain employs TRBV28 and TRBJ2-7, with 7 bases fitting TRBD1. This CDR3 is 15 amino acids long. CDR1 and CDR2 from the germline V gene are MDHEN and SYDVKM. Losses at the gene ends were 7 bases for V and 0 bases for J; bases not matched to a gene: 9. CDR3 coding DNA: TGTGCCAGCACGACGGGACAGAGAATCTCCTACGAGCAGTACTTC. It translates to CASTTGQRISYEQYF.

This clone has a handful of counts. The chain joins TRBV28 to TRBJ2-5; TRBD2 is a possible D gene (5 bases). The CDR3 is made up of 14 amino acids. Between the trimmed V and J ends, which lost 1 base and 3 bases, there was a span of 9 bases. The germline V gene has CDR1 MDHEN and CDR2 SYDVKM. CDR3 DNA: TGTGCCAGCAGTTTATTGCTAGCAGAAGAGACCCAGTACTTC. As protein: CASSLLLAEETQYF.

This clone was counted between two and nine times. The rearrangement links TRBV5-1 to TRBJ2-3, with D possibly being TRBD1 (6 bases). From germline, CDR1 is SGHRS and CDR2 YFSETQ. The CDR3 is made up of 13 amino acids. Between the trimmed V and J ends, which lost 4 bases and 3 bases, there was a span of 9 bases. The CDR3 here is CASSPGQTDTQYF. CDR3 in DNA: TGCGCCAGCAGCCCTGGACAGACAGATACGCAGTATTTT.

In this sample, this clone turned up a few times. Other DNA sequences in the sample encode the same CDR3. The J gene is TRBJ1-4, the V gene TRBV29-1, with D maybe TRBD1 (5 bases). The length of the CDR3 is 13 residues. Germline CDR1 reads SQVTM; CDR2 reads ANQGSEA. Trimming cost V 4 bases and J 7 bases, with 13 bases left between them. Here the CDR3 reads CSVGGQGGEKLFF. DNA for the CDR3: TGCAGCGTTGGAGGTCAGGGAGGTGAAAAACTGTTTTTT.